This section outlines one TCR beta chain sequence together with its context. The ends lost 1 base at V and 0 bases at J; junction bases unmatched: 12. Looked up from germline, CDR1 is MNHEY and CDR2 is SVGAGI. The CDR3 length is 19 residues. This entry is derived from a study of blood T cells in healthy people across ages. A second about 6 to 12 cycle PCR used barcoded and J-beta primers. TCRdb ran MiXCR on the 5' RACE reads and lists one entry per CDR3 protein. The repertoire has about 800,000 distinct CDR3 sequences, roughly 60% of them found once; the top ten carry 20% to 25%. This clonotype was obtained from a man aged 25 to 45 in good health. Sequenced: blood. The rearrangement links TRBV6-5 to TRBJ2-5; 9 bases line up with TRBD2. The CDR3 nucleotides read TGTGCCAGCAGTTACTTTGCGGCTAGCGGGGATTCGTACCAAGAGACCCAGTACTTC. Protein: CASSYFAASGDSYQETQYF.